This is a list of T cell receptor beta chains from one sample in a study of blood T cell repertoires in COVID-19. Here immunoSEQ multiplex PCR was the method, and the copy in TCRdb shows in-frame clones only, minus some. The sample records fewer than 75,000 clones, 85% to 90% being singletons. Material for sequencing was peripheral blood. The origin of the receptors is a man between 45 and 60 years old with active COVID-19. The CDR3 runs from the conserved cysteine through the conserved F or W. The order of the fields is V gene, J gene, CDR3 protein.

TRBV3-1/TRBV3-2	TRBJ1-2	CASSQGGGYTF
TRBV20-1	TRBJ1-1	CSASPYRGGTEAFF
TRBV4-3	TRBJ1-5	CASSQDRVSNQPQHF
TRBV7-9	TRBJ2-7	CASRGLAGPDYSYEQYF
TRBV30	TRBJ2-7	CAWNKGGGNHEQYF
TRBV6-4	TRBJ1-5	CASSVGAGQPQHF
TRBV9	TRBJ2-1	CASSVDSPDEQFF
TRBV19	TRBJ2-6	CASRRQVWGANVLTF
TRBV2	TRBJ2-1	CATLKGSGGYNEQFF
TRBV5-4	TRBJ1-5	CASSSPAGMVSCQPQHF
TRBV7-2	TRBJ2-1	CASSSDRRNEQFF
TRBV28	TRBJ2-3	CASSLLAPGTDTQYF
TRBV9	TRBJ1-4	CASSVTGSELEKLFF
TRBV11-3	TRBJ1-1	CASSLDLGGLAFF
TRBV9	TRBJ1-3	CASSVGEGTSSGNTIYF
TRBV4-2	TRBJ2-3	CASSPYSASTDTQYF
TRBV18	TRBJ2-7	CASQKETGTSYEQYF
TRBV6-1	TRBJ2-1	CASSEMASWNEQFF
TRBV5-4	TRBJ2-6	CASSPPGSGANVLTF
TRBV6-4	TRBJ2-1	CASSILAGSYNEQFF
TRBV5-4	TRBJ1-4	CASSLAGATNEKLFF
TRBV5-6	TRBJ2-6	CASSLWGAGANVLTF
TRBV5-5	TRBJ1-2	CASSKDTPNYGYTF
TRBV7-9	TRBJ1-1	CASSLAAGTEAFF
TRBV5-1	TRBJ2-7	CASSLGLGLAGGRSSYEQYF
TRBV10-3	TRBJ1-2	CAISELLQGNYGYTF
TRBV27	TRBJ1-6	CASSPRQGDSPLHF
TRBV30	TRBJ1-4	CASNRGFSPEKLFF
TRBV6-1	TRBJ1-5	CASSEALDRHNQPQHF
TRBV11-2	TRBJ2-2	CASSIQGPGELFF
TRBV28	TRBJ2-7	CASTKYRDSSYEQYF
TRBV9	TRBJ2-5	CASSPYRSKTQYF
TRBV6-5	TRBJ2-5	CASNPDRGTTQYF
TRBV6-5	TRBJ2-2	CASSLDRGTGELFF
TRBV4-1	TRBJ2-7	CASSPPARSLYEQYF
TRBV12-3/TRBV12-4	TRBJ1-5	CASSPLDNQPQHF
TRBV2	TRBJ2-3	CASSGQGSTDTQYF
TRBV11-3	TRBJ2-3	CASSPGLGAGDTQYF
TRBV28	TRBJ2-6	CASTWDSNSGANVLTF
TRBV7-2	TRBJ2-1	CASSRDSRLEQFF
TRBV15	TRBJ2-3	CATSREGRGSTDTQYF
TRBV7-2	TRBJ2-5	CASSLTASGIQETQYF
TRBV6-5	TRBJ2-3	CASRATSTDTQYF
TRBV29-1	TRBJ2-3	CSVWGLAGNTQYF
TRBV7-8	TRBJ2-7	CASSLAGLGYEQYF
TRBV6-1	TRBJ1-2	CASSEGQGSNGYTF
TRBV7-2	TRBJ1-2	CASSRGQLYGYTF
TRBV6-2/TRBV6-3	TRBJ1-2	CASSSLPGQGGYGYTF
TRBV5-3	TRBJ1-2	CASRGGAGGYTF
TRBV30	TRBJ1-1	CAWSHNRGVTEAFF
TRBV27	TRBJ2-2	CASSFFVGSGGFGELFF
TRBV7-2	TRBJ2-3	CASSLRGRFADTQYF
TRBV29-1	TRBJ2-5	CSVIGKQETQYF